The rows below give T cell receptor beta chains drawn from one sample of a study of regulatory T cells in long-lasting Graves disease. TCRdb re-analysed the multiplex PCR reads in MiXCR, keeping a single row per CDR3 protein. Among roughly 610,000 distinct CDR3 sequences, under 20% were seen once, and the ten largest hold 18%. These data were also filed under a second study, of T cells in Graves' hyperthyroidism and ophthalmopathy.

The sample here was peripheral blood mononuclear cells (PBMCs), taken at new diagnosis, from a patient treated with antithyroid drugs. The receptors were gathered from a woman in her 30s with Graves disease. The CDR3 runs from the conserved cysteine through the conserved F or W. Each record gives: J gene, clone size, D gene, V gene, CDR3 protein, CDR3 DNA. A D gene is named only where the DNA matches it firmly. Clone size is shown for a subset of rows, as once, few, many or a class of expanded clone.

j_call: TRBJ1-5
clone_size: -
d_call: -
v_call: TRBV5-6
cdr3_aa: CASSPGVTSNQPQHF
cdr3_nt: TGTGCCAGCAGCCCCGGGGTGACGAGCAATCAGCCCCAGCATTTT

j_call: TRBJ1-1
clone_size: -
d_call: TRBD1
v_call: TRBV5-6
cdr3_aa: CASSWEGQGEAFF
cdr3_nt: TGTGCCAGCAGCTGGGAGGGACAGGGCGAAGCTTTCTTT

j_call: TRBJ2-1
clone_size: few
d_call: -
v_call: TRBV29-1
cdr3_aa: CSTRDASSYNEQFF
cdr3_nt: TGCAGCACTCGGGACGCCAGCTCCTACAATGAGCAGTTCTTC

j_call: TRBJ2-1
clone_size: few
d_call: -
v_call: TRBV5-1
cdr3_aa: CASSLQDPSLNEQFF
cdr3_nt: TGCGCCAGCAGCTTACAGGATCCCTCCTTAAATGAGCAGTTCTTC

j_call: TRBJ2-7
clone_size: few
d_call: -
v_call: TRBV5-6
cdr3_aa: CASSPLGGILEQYF
cdr3_nt: TGTGCCAGCAGCCCTCTCGGGGGAATTCTTGAGCAGTACTTC

j_call: TRBJ1-2
clone_size: many
d_call: TRBD1
v_call: TRBV6-4
cdr3_aa: CASSDRPGTGGGYTF
cdr3_nt: TGTGCCAGCAGTGACCGTCCAGGGACAGGGGGAGGCTACACCTTC

j_call: TRBJ2-4
clone_size: many
d_call: TRBD1
v_call: TRBV2
cdr3_aa: CASSEARTGIAKNIQYF
cdr3_nt: TGTGCCAGCAGTGAAGCCCGGACAGGGATTGCCAAAAACATTCAGTACTTC

j_call: TRBJ1-6
clone_size: few
d_call: -
v_call: TRBV6-2/TRBV6-3
cdr3_aa: CASSYSLDNSPLHF
cdr3_nt: TGTGCCAGCAGTTATTCTCTAGACAATTCACCCCTCCACTTT

j_call: TRBJ2-3
clone_size: -
d_call: -
v_call: TRBV12-3/TRBV12-4
cdr3_aa: CASSLKGGLKLADTQYF
cdr3_nt: TGTGCCAGCAGTTTAAAGGGTGGCCTTAAGCTCGCAGATACGCAGTATTTT

j_call: TRBJ2-3
clone_size: many
d_call: TRBD2
v_call: TRBV6-1
cdr3_aa: CASTGLLAGVSDTQYF
cdr3_nt: TGTGCCAGCACCGGCCTTCTAGCGGGAGTATCCGATACGCAGTATTTT

j_call: TRBJ2-1
clone_size: -
d_call: TRBD2
v_call: TRBV2
cdr3_aa: CASSQDLAGYGGNEQFF
cdr3_nt: TGCGCCAGCAGCCAAGATCTAGCGGGATATGGCGGCAATGAGCAGTTCTTC

j_call: TRBJ2-3
clone_size: few
d_call: -
v_call: TRBV3-1
cdr3_aa: CASSPRRTNSDTQYF
cdr3_nt: TGTGCCAGCAGCCCCAGAAGAACTAACTCAGATACGCAGTATTTT

j_call: TRBJ1-5
clone_size: few
d_call: -
v_call: TRBV7-2
cdr3_aa: CAGSPTPGQPQHF
cdr3_nt: TGTGCCGGCAGCCCAACCCCGGGTCAGCCCCAGCATTTT

j_call: TRBJ2-2
clone_size: many
d_call: TRBD2
v_call: TRBV24-1
cdr3_aa: CATSDWGLAGVYTGELFF
cdr3_nt: TGTGCCACCAGTGATTGGGGACTAGCGGGAGTTTACACCGGGGAGCTGTTTTTT

j_call: TRBJ2-1
clone_size: many
d_call: -
v_call: TRBV29-1
cdr3_aa: CSVVGGSSYNEQFF
cdr3_nt: TGCAGCGTTGTGGGCGGGTCCTCCTACAATGAGCAGTTCTTC

j_call: TRBJ2-2
clone_size: few
d_call: -
v_call: TRBV7-3
cdr3_aa: CASSLGTAVTGELFF
cdr3_nt: TGTGCCAGCAGCTTAGGGACGGCAGTCACCGGGGAGCTGTTTTTT

j_call: TRBJ2-2
clone_size: few
d_call: TRBD2
v_call: TRBV11-1
cdr3_aa: CASSFPSGSGSPGTGELFF
cdr3_nt: TGTGCCAGCAGCTTCCCAAGTGGTAGCGGGAGCCCGGGGACCGGGGAGCTGTTTTTT